Sequencing of this T cell receptor beta chain was carried out in a study of cytomegalovirus exposure and HLA in healthy donors. The germline gives CDR1 MNHEY, CDR2 SMNVEV (reference sequence). The V gene end was trimmed by 5 bases and the J gene end by 1 base; junction bases not matched to a gene: 6. The length of the CDR3 is 17 residues. Comment on this clone: Its antigen is unidentified.

General study results and limits: Cytomegalovirus-associated status was assigned to around 160 TCR beta chains.

Both 60 Vbeta primers and 13 Jbeta primers went into the PCR. TCRdb's table, derived via immunoSEQ multiplex PCR, lists solely in-frame clones and lacks some. This table holds 150,000 to 200,000 clones, 87% found once. Sequences were obtained from PBMCs. This sequence originates from a girl less than two years old in good health and CMV-seronegative. V and J are TRBV27 and TRBJ2-2; TRBD2 matches at 11 bases. The CDR3 DNA follows: TGTGCCAGCAGTGTACTAGCGGGGGTACTGAACACCGGGGAGCTGTTTTTT. Its protein product is CASSVLAGVLNTGELFF.